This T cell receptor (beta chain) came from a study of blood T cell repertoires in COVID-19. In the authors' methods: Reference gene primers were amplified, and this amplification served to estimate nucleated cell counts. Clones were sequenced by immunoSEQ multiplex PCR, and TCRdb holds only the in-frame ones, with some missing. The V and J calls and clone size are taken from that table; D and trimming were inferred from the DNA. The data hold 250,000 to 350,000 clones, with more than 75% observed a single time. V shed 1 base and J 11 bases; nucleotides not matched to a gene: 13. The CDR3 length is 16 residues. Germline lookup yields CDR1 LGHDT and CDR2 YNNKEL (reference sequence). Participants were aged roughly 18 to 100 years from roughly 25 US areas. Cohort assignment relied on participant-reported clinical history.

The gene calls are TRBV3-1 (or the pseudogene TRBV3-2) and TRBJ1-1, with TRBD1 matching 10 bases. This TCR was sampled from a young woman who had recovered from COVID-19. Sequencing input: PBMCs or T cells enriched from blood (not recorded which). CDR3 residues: CASSQGGQGSFGVAFF. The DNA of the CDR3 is TGTGCCAGCAGCCAAGGGGGACAGGGGTCCTTCGGGGTGGCTTTCTTT.